The entry that follows covers one TCR beta chain sequence. The antigen remains undetermined. CD45RA+ naive and CD45RA-negative memory subsets were separated from CD4+ cells. The data derive from a study of shared clonotypes between healthy human individuals. Turning to the study itself: Donors were two women and a few men aged 18 to 49. General study points: Clonotypes which were not shared had lower generation probabilities than clonotypes that all four donors shared. Among donors, clonotype sharing was expected to be affected by sequencing depth.

Looked up from germline, CDR1 is SGHAT and CDR2 is FQNNGV. V shed 6 bases, J shed 0 bases, and the junction held 14 bases outside the gene matches. The CDR3 is 18 residues long. Using immunoSEQ multiplex PCR, the repertoire was profiled, and TCRdb retains in-frame clones only, with some absent. The data show roughly 1,500,000 clones, 95% to 99% seen once. Input material: naive CD4+ T cells sorted from blood. Subset defined: CD45RA+ positively selected. This receptor was identified in a man under 40 in good health. The rearrangement uses TRBV11-2 and TRBJ2-1, with TRBD2 matching 7 bases. This CDR3 is CASRGQSGGRPSYNEQFF. The DNA for the CDR3 is TGTGCCAGCAGGGGGCAATCGGGCGGGAGACCCTCCTACAATGAGCAGTTCTTC.